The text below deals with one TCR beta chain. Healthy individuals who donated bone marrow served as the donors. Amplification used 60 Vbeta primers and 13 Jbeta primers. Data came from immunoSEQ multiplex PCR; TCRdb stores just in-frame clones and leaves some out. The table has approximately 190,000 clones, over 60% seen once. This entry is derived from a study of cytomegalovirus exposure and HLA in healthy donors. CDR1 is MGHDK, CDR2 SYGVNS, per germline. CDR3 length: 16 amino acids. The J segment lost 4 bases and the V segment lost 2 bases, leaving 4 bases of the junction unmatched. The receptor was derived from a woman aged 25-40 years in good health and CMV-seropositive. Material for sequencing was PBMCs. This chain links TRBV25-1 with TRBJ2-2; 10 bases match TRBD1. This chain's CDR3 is CASSERQGAGTGELFF. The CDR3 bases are TGTGCCAGCAGTGAAAGACAGGGGGCGGGCACCGGGGAGCTGTTTTTT.